Following are 24 T cell receptor beta chains from one sample sequenced in a study of T cells expressing NK-cell markers. TCRdb re-called the 5' RACE reads and shows each CDR3 protein once, DNA omitted. The listing contains 300,000 or so distinct CDR3 sequences. The sequencing sample was made of blood T cells: a sorted CD56 or NKG2C T cell subset, CD4+ or CD8+ T cells, or bulk PBMC T cells (not recorded which). These receptors all come from a woman aged 18-69 years in good health.

The rearrangement joins TRBV6-1 to TRBJ2-1; TCRdb outputs TRBD2, but without DNA this stays unchecked. Germline assignment: CDR1 MNHNS and CDR2 SASEGT. The CDR3 consists of 14 residues. CDR3 region: CAGTSGGAGVEQFF.

This CDR3 reads CASSEAPGLGYTF. The rearrangement uses TRBV6-1 and TRBJ1-2; TCRdb proposes TRBD1, but this gene call is untestable without DNA. The CDR3 has 13 residues. Germline loops: CDR1 MNHNS, CDR2 SASEGT.

The V call is TRBV4-1, the J call TRBJ2-2; the D call from TCRdb, TRBD2, cannot be confirmed without DNA. This CDR3 spans 17 amino acids. Germline lookup yields CDR1 MGHRA and CDR2 YSYEKL. CDR3 protein: CASSQYLRGGNTGELFF.

The rearrangement uses TRBV7-3 and TRBJ2-1; TCRdb's assignment of TRBD2 cannot be checked, as there is no DNA. The CDR3 extends over 17 amino acids. The germline CDR1 and CDR2 sequences are SGHTA and FQGTGA. CDR3 amino acids: CASSLIGGSGGYNEQFF.

CDR3 sequence: CSVEDYLQGPNEQFF. The genes are TRBV29-1 and TRBJ2-1; TCRdb designates TRBD1, a call that cannot be tested without DNA. From germline, CDR1 is SQVTM and CDR2 ANQGSEA. This CDR3 comprises 15 residues.

The chain uses TRBV10-3 and TRBJ2-5; as DNA is missing, the TRBD2 call by TCRdb cannot be tested. The germline V gene has CDR1 ENHRY and CDR2 SYGVKD. This CDR3 has 15 amino acids. This CDR3 reads CAISETSGLQETQYF.

The genes are TRBV5-6 and TRBJ2-4; with no DNA, the TCRdb D assignment of TRBD1 cannot be verified. CDR3 length: 16 residues. Germline V gene data show CDR1 as SGHDT and CDR2 as YYEEEE. CDR3: CASSHRQGAAKNIQYF.

The chain couples TRBV18 to TRBJ2-7; TCRdb gives TRBD1 as the D gene, but with no DNA this cannot be confirmed. The CDR3 extends over 15 amino acids. Germline V gives CDR1 KGHSH, CDR2 LQKENI. The chain's CDR3 is CASSPRQGLGNEQYF. Looking up the rest from reference TRBV18 and TRBJ2-7 gives the full variable domain: NAGVMQNPRHLVRRRGQEARLRCSPMKGHSHVYWYRQLPEEGLKFMVYLQKENIIDESGMPKERFSAEFPKEGPSILRIQQVVRGDSAAYFCASSPRQGLGNEQYFGPGTRLTVT.

The genes are TRBV18 and TRBJ2-7; TCRdb picks TRBD2, but there is no DNA to check that call. Per the germline V gene, CDR1 is KGHSH and CDR2 is LQKENI. CDR3 size: 16 residues. CDR3: CASSPTSGSGSGEQYF.

The gene calls are TRBV4-1 and TRBJ1-2; without DNA, the TCRdb call of TRBD1 cannot be checked. Germline values: CDR1 MGHRA, CDR2 YSYEKL. The length of the CDR3 is 15 residues. CDR3 in amino acids: CASSPGQTSNYGYTF.

V gene TRBV11-2 combines with J gene TRBJ2-3; TCRdb proposes TRBD1, but this gene call is untestable without DNA. The CDR3 spans 16 residues. Germline V lookup: CDR1 SGHAT, CDR2 FQNNGV. CDR3 amino acids: CASSLGQGVSTDTQYF.

The chain links TRBV24-1 to TRBJ2-2; TCRdb's D gene call, TRBD1, goes unchecked for lack of DNA. Germline loops: CDR1 KGHDR, CDR2 SFDVKD. The CDR3 totals 17 residues. The CDR3 here is CATSDTGQYPNTGELFF.

This chain joins TRBV12-3 or TRBV12-4 and TRBJ1-6; the D call from TCRdb, TRBD1, cannot be confirmed without DNA. This CDR3 has 14 residues. CDR3 residues: CASSLTGGGLALHF.

V is TRBV24-1 and J is TRBJ2-2; with no DNA, the TCRdb D assignment of TRBD1 cannot be verified. Germline CDR1 is KGHDR and CDR2 is SFDVKD. This CDR3 has 13 amino acids. The CDR3 sequence is CATRRGATGELFF.

This chain connects TRBV7-3 to TRBJ1-5; TCRdb names TRBD1, which stays unverified in the absence of DNA. Germline assignment: CDR1 SGHTA and CDR2 FQGTGA. This CDR3 contains 15 residues. This CDR3 is CASSLTGTARQPQHF.

The rearrangement uses TRBV7-2 and TRBJ2-2; as DNA is missing, the TRBD2 call by TCRdb cannot be tested. The CDR3 is 14 amino acids. The V gene's germline CDR1 is SGHTA and CDR2 FQGNSA. CDR3 region: CASSFLRSNGELFF. The full variable domain, completed using reference TRBV7-2 and TRBJ2-2, is GAGVSQSPSNKVTEKGKDVELRCDPISGHTALYWYRQSLGQGLEFLIYFQGNSAPDKSGLPSDRFSAERTGGSVSTLTIQRTQQEDSAVYLCASSFLRSNGELFFGEGSRLTVL.

The chain couples TRBV5-6 to TRBJ1-2. This CDR3 contains 14 residues. Germline V CDR1 and CDR2: SGHDT, YYEEEE. CDR3 sequence: CASSFRRDNYGYTF.

The chain couples TRBV28 to TRBJ2-7. The CDR3 is 15 amino acids. The germline V gene has CDR1 MDHEN and CDR2 SYDVKM. CDR3 amino acids: CASSRKRRSSYEQYF. The variable domain in full, completed from reference TRBV28 and TRBJ2-7, reads DVKVTQSSRYLVKRTGEKVFLECVQDMDHENMFWYRQDPGLGLRLIYFSYDVKMKEKGDIPEGYSVSREKKERFSLILESASTNQTSMYLCASSRKRRSSYEQYFGPGTRLTVT.

The J gene is TRBJ1-2, the V gene TRBV12-3 or TRBV12-4; without DNA, the TCRdb call of TRBD1 cannot be checked. This CDR3 is built from 15 residues. This CDR3 is CASLRGQGVSYGYTF.

CDR3 residues: CASSLSDNSPLHF. This chain joins TRBV27 and TRBJ1-6. The CDR3 contains 13 residues. Germline values: CDR1 MNHEY, CDR2 SMNVEV (reference sequence).

This rearrangement joins TRBV6-2 or TRBV6-3 to TRBJ1-5; TCRdb selects TRBD1, and the lack of DNA leaves this call unchecked. CDR1 is MNHEY and CDR2 is SVGEGT in the germline V gene. The CDR3 runs 13 residues. The CDR3 sequence: CASREGGYQPQHF.

This chain joins TRBV6-1 and TRBJ1-4; the TCRdb call, TRBD1, lacks DNA for checking. CDR1 and CDR2 (germline): MNHNS, SASEGT. This CDR3 is 16 amino acids long. The CDR3: CASRASGSLTNEKLFF.

This chain links TRBV7-3 with TRBJ2-3; the TCRdb call, TRBD1, lacks DNA for checking. CDR1 and CDR2 from the germline V gene are SGHTA and FQGTGA. This CDR3 is 15 amino acids long. The CDR3 is CASSPGRASTDTQYF.

The chain combines TRBV4-2 with TRBJ2-7; TCRdb indicates TRBD1, and absent DNA this call remains unverified. Germline CDR1 reads LGHNA; CDR2 reads YNFKEQ. CDR3 length: 15 amino acids. CDR3 in amino acids: CASSQDRGYSYEQYF.